Listed here are 19 T cell receptor beta chains from one sample, sequenced in a study of cytomegalovirus exposure and HLA in healthy donors. The PCR had 60 Vbeta and 13 Jbeta primers. Profiling relied on immunoSEQ multiplex PCR, and the TCRdb table lists in-frame clones only, not all of them. The sample contains around 80,000 clones, around 79% of which appear only once. Sequencing input: PBMCs. These receptors came from a man between 40 and 49 years old in good health and CMV-seronegative.

The chain joins TRBV28 to TRBJ1-2; D is possibly TRBD1 (5 bases). Germline CDR1 reads MDHEN; CDR2 reads SYDVKM. This CDR3 spans 13 amino acids. Deletions cut 4 bases from V and 8 bases from J, with 14 bases between. The CDR3 spells CASSYGQGIGYTF. CDR3 DNA: TGTGCCAGCAGTTACGGGCAGGGCATCGGCTACACCTTC.

The chain has TRBV16 and TRBJ1-5, with D possibly TRBD1 on 5 matching bases. This CDR3 is 16 amino acids long. V was clipped by 4 bases and J by 0 bases, with 13 bases between them. From germline, CDR1 is KGHSY and CDR2 FQNENV. CDR3 in DNA: TGTGCCAGCAGCCGAAGGGGCTTGAATAGCAATCAGCCCCAGCATTTT. Translating it yields CASSRRGLNSNQPQHF.

The chain joins TRBV4-2 to TRBJ1-1; D gene ambiguous. CDR1 and CDR2 (germline): LGHNA, YNFKEQ. V lost 0 bases and J 0 bases, leaving 11 bases between the germline ends. The CDR3 is 16 residues long. CDR3 region: CASSQDTNSVNTEAFF. The CDR3 DNA reads TGTGCCAGCAGCCAAGATACTAACTCGGTGAACACTGAAGCTTTCTTT.

The V and J genes are TRBV28 and TRBJ1-2; the D is unclear. The CDR3 runs 13 residues. Germline CDR1 and CDR2: MDHEN and SYDVKM. Deletions cut 6 bases from V and 2 bases from J, with 10 bases between. The CDR3 DNA reads as TGTGCCAGCAGCCCCCCTCAGAACTATGGCTACACCTTC. It is translated as CASSPPQNYGYTF.

The rearrangement uses TRBV19 and TRBJ1-1; no firm D call. Trimming shortened V by 6 bases and J by 1 base, and 15 bases separated the two germline ends. This CDR3 region has 15 residues. From germline, CDR1 is LNHDA and CDR2 SQIVND (reference sequence). The CDR3 DNA reads as TGTGCCAGTAGCCCGGACTCAAGGCCGAACACTGAAGCTTTCTTT. Protein: CASSPDSRPNTEAFF. The full variable domain, completed using reference TRBV19 and TRBJ1-1, is DGGITQSPKYLFRKEGQNVTLSCEQNLNHDAMYWYRQDPGQGLRLIYYSQIVNDFQKGDIAEGYSVSREKKESFPLTVTSAQKNPTAFYLCASSPDSRPNTEAFFGQGTRLTVV.

This clone showed up just once. This sequence joins TRBV29-1 and TRBJ1-3, with D unresolved. Trimming pared 4 bases from V and 4 bases from J, leaving 11 bases between. The CDR3 spans 13 residues. Germline V gene data show CDR1 as SQVTM and CDR2 as ANQGSEA. The CDR3 loop reads CSVASGGGNTIYF. CDR3 DNA sequence: TGCAGCGTTGCCTCGGGAGGCGGAAACACCATATATTTT.

The chain links TRBV11-2 to TRBJ1-1; tentatively, D is TRBD1 (5 bases). Trimming shortened V by 4 bases and J by 0 bases, and 12 bases separated the two germline ends. The CDR3 runs 15 residues. The germline V gene has CDR1 SGHAT and CDR2 FQNNGV. The CDR3 protein is CASSYSGTMNTEAFF. The CDR3 nucleotides read TGTGCCAGCAGCTACTCCGGGACTATGAACACTGAAGCTTTCTTT.

The chain is built from TRBV5-1 and TRBJ1-1; TRBD1 agrees at 10 bases. J lost 7 bases, V lost 4 bases, and 4 bases had no gene match. The CDR3 runs to 13 residues. Germline V CDR1 and CDR2: SGHRS, YFSETQ. The CDR3, as DNA: TGCGCCAGCAGCCGGGACAGGGGTATTGAAGCTTTCTTT. Residues: CASSRDRGIEAFF.

This clone was found a few times. The genes are TRBV9 and TRBJ2-5; tentatively, D is TRBD2 (7 bases). The V gene lost 0 bases and the J gene lost 1 base, with 10 bases spanning the gap. The CDR3 runs 15 residues. The V gene's germline CDR1 is SGDLS and CDR2 YYNGEE. CDR3 DNA: TGTGCCAGCAGCGTAGTAGGGGGGGCCCAAGAGACCCAGTACTTC. Protein: CASSVVGGAQETQYF.

This chain uses TRBV11-2 with TRBJ2-7; 8 positions match TRBD1. Germline CDR1 and CDR2: SGHAT and FQNNGV. The CDR3 spans 15 residues. Germline trimming cut 4 bases from V and 4 bases from J; bases unmatched to any gene: 9. CDR3 protein: CASSWTGQGFYEQYF. As DNA, the CDR3 is TGTGCCAGCAGCTGGACCGGACAGGGCTTTTACGAGCAGTACTTC.

The J gene is TRBJ2-2, the V gene TRBV29-1; D is possibly TRBD1 (6 bases). V was pared by 6 bases and J by 1 base, with 18 bases between. Per germline, CDR1 SQVTM and CDR2 ANQGSEA. The CDR3 has 16 amino acids. The CDR3 protein is CSVLGWVRGNTGELFF. DNA for the CDR3: TGCAGCGTCCTTGGGTGGGTCAGGGGGAACACCGGGGAGCTGTTTTTT.

The V and J genes are TRBV2 and TRBJ2-3, with 7 bases matching TRBD2. The CDR3 is made up of 14 amino acids. Germline lookup yields CDR1 SNHLY and CDR2 FYNNEI. Trimming at V came to 10 bases and at J to 0 bases, leaving 7 bases not matched to a gene. The CDR3 DNA reads TGTGCCAACCAGCGGGGTCCGAGCACAGATACGCAGTATTTT. Its translation: CANQRGPSTDTQYF.

The V call is TRBV7-6, the J call TRBJ1-5, with D possibly TRBD1 on 6 matching bases. The germline V gene encodes CDR1 SGHVS and CDR2 FNYEAQ. This CDR3 region has 15 residues. Trimming took 1 base from V and 0 from J, leaving 7 bases between them. DNA of the CDR3: TGTGCCAGCAGCTTAGGAGGGGGTAGCAATCAGCCCCAGCATTTT. This gives the protein CASSLGGGSNQPQHF.

The V call is TRBV10-3, the J call TRBJ2-7, with D perhaps TRBD1 (6 bases). This CDR3 contains 15 residues. Trimming removed 3 bases at V and 3 bases at J, with 15 bases between. The germline V gene has CDR1 ENHRY and CDR2 SYGVKD. CDR3 residues: CAISDKQGSGYEQYF. DNA for the CDR3: TGTGCCATCAGTGACAAACAGGGCTCCGGCTACGAGCAGTACTTC.

This clone was seen more than once but under ten times. The V and J genes are TRBV28 and TRBJ2-7; 7 positions match TRBD2. J gave up 2 bases and V 1 base, and 5 bases lay outside the gene matches. Germline V gene lookup returns CDR1 MDHEN and CDR2 SYDVKM. This CDR3 contains 15 residues. This CDR3 reads CASSLLRELPYEQYF. CDR3 sequence (DNA): TGTGCCAGCAGTTTATTGCGGGAGTTACCCTACGAGCAGTACTTC.

The chain has TRBV7-8 and TRBJ1-1; D ambiguous. The ends were cut back, 1 base at V and 0 bases at J, with 15 bases in the middle. The germline V gene has CDR1 SGHVS and CDR2 FQNEAQ. This CDR3 has 17 amino acids. CDR3 protein: CASSLVLPRLMNTEAFF. The CDR3 nucleotides are TGTGCCAGCAGCTTAGTCCTTCCCAGGTTGATGAACACTGAAGCTTTCTTT. The variable domain in full, with the rest retrieved from reference TRBV7-8 and TRBJ1-1, is GAGVSQSPRYKVAKRGQDVALRCDPISGHVSLFWYQQALGQGPEFLTYFQNEAQLDKSGLPSDRFFAERPEGSVSTLKIQRTQQEDSAVYLCASSLVLPRLMNTEAFFGQGTRLTVV.

The CDR3 sequence: CASSLGATYEQYF. The CDR3 DNA follows: TGTGCCAGCAGTTTAGGGGCCACCTACGAGCAGTACTTC. The genes are TRBV28 and TRBJ2-7; tentatively, D is TRBD1 (5 bases). The germline V gene has CDR1 MDHEN and CDR2 SYDVKM. This CDR3 spans 13 amino acids. The V and J ends lost 2 bases and 2 bases respectively, with 7 bases between them.

J is TRBJ1-5 and V is TRBV10-3; 8 positions agree with TRBD1. J lost 4 bases, V lost 8 bases, and 16 bases had no gene match. CDR1 is ENHRY and CDR2 is SYGVKD in the germline V gene. This CDR3 spans 17 amino acids. CDR3 sequence: CAISSLPSDRENQPQHF. CDR3 nucleotides: TGTGCCATCTCTTCCTTACCGTCGGACAGGGAAAATCAGCCCCAGCATTTT.

The rearrangement joins TRBV14 to TRBJ2-3, with a tentative D call TRBD2 (6 bases). V was shortened by 2 bases and J by 3 bases, with 15 bases between the two germline ends. Germline loops: CDR1 SGHDN, CDR2 FVKESK. CDR3 size: 16 residues. CDR3 residues: CASSQRGGWGTDTQYF. DNA for the CDR3: TGTGCCAGCAGCCAACGGGGAGGCTGGGGTACAGATACGCAGTATTTT.